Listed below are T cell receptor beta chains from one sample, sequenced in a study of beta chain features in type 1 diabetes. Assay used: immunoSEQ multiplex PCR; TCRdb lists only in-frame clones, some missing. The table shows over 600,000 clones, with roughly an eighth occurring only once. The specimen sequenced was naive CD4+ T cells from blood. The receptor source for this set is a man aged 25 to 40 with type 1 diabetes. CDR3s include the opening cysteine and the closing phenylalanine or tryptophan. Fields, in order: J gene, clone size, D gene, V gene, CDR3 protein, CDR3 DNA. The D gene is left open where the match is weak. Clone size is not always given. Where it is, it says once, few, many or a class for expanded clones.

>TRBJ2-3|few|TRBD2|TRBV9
CASSALAGKGDTQYF
TGTGCCAGCAGCGCCCTAGCGGGGAAGGGAGATACGCAGTATTTT
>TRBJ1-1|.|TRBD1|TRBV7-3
CASSIGQGNTEAFF
TGTGCCAGCAGCATCGGACAGGGAAACACTGAAGCTTTCTTT
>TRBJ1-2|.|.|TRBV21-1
CASSKADGYTF
TGTGCCAGCAGCAAAGCGGATGGCTACACCTTC
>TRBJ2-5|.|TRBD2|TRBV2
CASSMGLRIETQYF
TGTGCCAGCAGCATGGGACTACGCATAGAGACCCAGTACTTC
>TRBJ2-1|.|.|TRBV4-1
CASSHVDRGGLNEQFF
TGCGCCAGCAGCCACGTAGATAGGGGGGGACTCAATGAGCAGTTCTTC
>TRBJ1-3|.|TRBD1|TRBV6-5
CASRKQGAAGNTIYF
TGTGCCAGCCGTAAACAGGGGGCAGCCGGAAACACCATATATTTT
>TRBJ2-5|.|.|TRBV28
CASRIGPRRETQYF
TGTGCCAGCAGAATCGGACCTAGGAGGGAGACCCAGTACTTC
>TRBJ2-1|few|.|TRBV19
CASSGFEFLYNEQFF
TGTGCCAGTAGCGGATTTGAATTCTTGTACAATGAGCAGTTCTTC
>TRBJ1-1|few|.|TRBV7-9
CASSDQGGTEAFF
TGTGCCAGCAGTGATCAAGGGGGCACTGAAGCTTTCTTT
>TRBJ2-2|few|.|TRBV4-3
CASSQTWKDTGELFF
TGCGCCAGCAGCCAAACCTGGAAGGACACCGGGGAGCTGTTTTTT
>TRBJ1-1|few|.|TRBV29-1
CSVGRTTEAFF
TGCAGCGTTGGTCGTACCACTGAAGCTTTCTTT
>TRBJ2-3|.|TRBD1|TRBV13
CASSTRQGKDTQYF
TGTGCCAGCAGCACCAGACAGGGCAAAGATACGCAGTATTTT
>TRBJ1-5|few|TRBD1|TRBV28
CASTPTGANQPQHF
TGTGCCAGCACTCCTACAGGGGCTAATCAGCCCCAGCATTTT
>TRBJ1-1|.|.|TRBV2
CASSRRAVPSTEAFF
TGTGCCAGCAGTAGAAGGGCCGTACCGAGCACTGAAGCTTTCTTT
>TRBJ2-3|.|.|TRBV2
CASPLAGVMLIDTQYF
TGTGCCAGTCCTCTTGCCGGGGTGATGTTAATAGATACGCAGTATTTT
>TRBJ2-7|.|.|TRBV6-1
CASSLDSWDYEQYF
TGTGCCAGCTCCCTCGACAGTTGGGACTACGAGCAGTACTTC
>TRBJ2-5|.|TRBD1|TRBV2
CASTDRGETQYF
TGTGCCAGCACCGACAGGGGAGAGACCCAGTACTTC
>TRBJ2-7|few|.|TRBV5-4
CASSLGGGGSTSYEQYF
TGTGCCAGCAGCTTGGGAGGCGGGGGCTCTACCTCCTACGAGCAGTACTTC
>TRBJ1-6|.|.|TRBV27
CASSSYNSPLHF
TGTGCCAGCAGTTCTTATAATTCACCCCTCCACTTT